These 10 T cell receptor beta chains were all obtained from the same sample, sequenced in a study of blood T cell repertoires in COVID-19. Using immunoSEQ multiplex PCR, the repertoire was profiled, and TCRdb retains in-frame clones only, with some absent. The sample records a few hundred thousand clones, 90% being singletons. Sequencing input: PBMCs or T cells enriched from blood (not recorded which). All receptors derive from a young woman with acute COVID-19.

The CDR3 region has the DNA TGTGCCAGCAGCGCGACTAGCTACGAGCAGTACTTC. Protein: CASSATSYEQYF. The chain combines TRBV3-1 (or the pseudogene TRBV3-2) with TRBJ2-7; D may be TRBD2 (6 bases). The CDR3 is 12 amino acids. Trimming shortened V by 5 bases and J by 3 bases, and 8 bases separated the two germline ends. Per germline, CDR1 LGHDT and CDR2 YNNKEL (reference sequence).

This chain joins TRBV7-6 and TRBJ2-1; tentatively, D is TRBD2 (7 bases). CDR1 and CDR2 (germline): SGHVS, FNYEAQ. V lost 1 base and J 3 bases, leaving 16 bases between the germline ends. The CDR3 length is 17 residues. For the CDR3, the DNA is TGTGCCAGCAGCTTAGGGGGAGGGGGGAGTCTCTACAATGAGCAGTTCTTC. Amino acid sequence: CASSLGGGGSLYNEQFF.

The V call is TRBV12-5, the J call TRBJ2-3; unclear D gene. The CDR3 contains 14 residues. Trimming removed 5 bases from V and 2 bases from J, with 11 bases in between. The germline V gene has CDR1 LGHNT and CDR2 FRNRAP. CDR3 region: CASGQSQFTDTQYF. CDR3 nucleotides: TGTGCTAGTGGTCAAAGTCAGTTCACAGATACGCAGTATTTT.

J is TRBJ2-1 and V is TRBV28, with TRBD1 as a possible D gene (6 bases). The CDR3 is made up of 16 amino acids. Trimming shortened V by 4 bases and J by 4 bases, and 17 bases separated the two germline ends. From germline, CDR1 is MDHEN and CDR2 SYDVKM. The CDR3 sequence is CASSSLGHLVYNEQFF. The CDR3 nucleotides read TGTGCCAGCAGTTCTTTGGGACATCTAGTATACAATGAGCAGTTCTTC.

The CDR3 is CASSYAGQGGNQPQHF. The CDR3 coding sequence is TGTGCCAGCAGTTACGCGGGACAGGGAGGCAATCAGCCCCAGCATTTT. J is TRBJ1-5 and V is TRBV28; TRBD1 agrees at 9 bases. The CDR3 loop spans 16 amino acids. The V and J ends lost 4 bases and 2 bases, in that order; junction bases with no gene match: 6. The V gene's germline CDR1 is MDHEN and CDR2 SYDVKM.

The rearrangement uses TRBV6-5 and TRBJ2-2, with D perhaps matching TRBD2 (6 bases). This CDR3 is 14 amino acids long. Trimming left V 8 bases short and J 2 bases short, with 12 bases between. CDR1 and CDR2 (germline): MNHEY, SVGAGI. As DNA, the CDR3 is TGTGCCAGCCGACTAGGTGGTAACACCGGGGAGCTGTTTTTT. Protein product: CASRLGGNTGELFF.

V usage is TRBV7-9 and J usage is TRBJ2-2, with 7 bases fitting TRBD2. Trimming took 5 bases from V and 2 from J; bases not matched to a gene: 8. Germline assignment: CDR1 SEHNR and CDR2 FQNEAQ (reference sequence). The CDR3 consists of 16 residues. The CDR3, as DNA: TGTGCCAGCAGCCTAAGCGGGACCCTTAACACCGGGGAGCTGTTTTTT. It is translated as CASSLSGTLNTGELFF.

The chain uses TRBV28 and TRBJ1-5; 8 nucleotides agree with TRBD1. The ends lost 4 bases at V and 2 bases at J; junction bases unmatched: 16. The CDR3 is made up of 19 amino acids. Germline V CDR1 and CDR2: MDHEN, SYDVKM. The CDR3 sequence: CASSYWALRTGGRNQPQHF. CDR3 nucleotides: TGTGCCAGCAGTTACTGGGCCCTACGAACAGGGGGGCGCAATCAGCCCCAGCATTTT.

The chain has TRBV10-3 and TRBJ1-1; D unclear. This CDR3 spans 14 amino acids. The germline V gene encodes CDR1 ENHRY and CDR2 SYGVKD. Trimming took off 6 bases at V and 0 bases at J, with 11 bases between the two ends. The CDR3 nucleotides are TGTGCCATCAGCTCTTCGAGGATGAACACTGAAGCTTTCTTT. Translating it yields CAISSSRMNTEAFF.

The chain has TRBV28 and TRBJ1-6; D call uncertain. V lost 3 bases and J 9 bases, leaving 12 bases between the germline ends. This CDR3 comprises 14 residues. CDR1 MDHEN and CDR2 SYDVKM come from the germline V gene. The CDR3 region has the DNA TGTGCCAGCAGTTTTACTCCCATCATTTCACCCCTCCACTTT. Translating gives CASSFTPIISPLHF.